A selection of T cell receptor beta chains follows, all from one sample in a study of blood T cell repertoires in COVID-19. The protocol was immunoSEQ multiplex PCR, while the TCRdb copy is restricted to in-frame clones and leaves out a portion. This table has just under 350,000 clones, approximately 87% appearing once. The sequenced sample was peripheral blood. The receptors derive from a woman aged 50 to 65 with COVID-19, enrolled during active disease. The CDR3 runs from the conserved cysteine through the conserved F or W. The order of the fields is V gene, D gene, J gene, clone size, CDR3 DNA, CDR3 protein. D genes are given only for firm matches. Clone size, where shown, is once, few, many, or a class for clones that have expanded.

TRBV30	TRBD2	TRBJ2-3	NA	TGTGCCTGGAGTCGGGGGGAGGGAGTTGCGCAGTATTTT	CAWSRGEGVAQYF
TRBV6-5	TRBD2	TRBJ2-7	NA	TGTGCCAGCAGTTGGGGGCGGGAGGGCTACGAGCAGTACTTC	CASSWGREGYEQYF
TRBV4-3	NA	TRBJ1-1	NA	TGCGCCAGCAGCCCAGGGGCGCTTAAGAACACTGAAGCTTTCTTT	CASSPGALKNTEAFF
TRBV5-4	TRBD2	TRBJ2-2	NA	TGTGCCAGCAGCACGCAGGGAGGGGCCGGGGAGCTGTTTTTT	CASSTQGGAGELFF
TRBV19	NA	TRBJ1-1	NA	TGTGCCAGTAGTAGGGGGCTTAGGGGCACAGTGAACACTGAAGCTTTCTTT	CASSRGLRGTVNTEAFF
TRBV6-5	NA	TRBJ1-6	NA	TGTGCCAGCAGCCCGGACAGAATTCCTAATTCACCCCTCCACTTT	CASSPDRIPNSPLHF
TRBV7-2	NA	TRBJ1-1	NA	TGTGCCAGCAACTTAGGCAGGGTTCGTAACACTGAAGCTTTCTTT	CASNLGRVRNTEAFF
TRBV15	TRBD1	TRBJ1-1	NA	TGTGCCACCAGCAGGCGGACAGGGGGCTTGACTGAAGCTTTCTTT	CATSRRTGGLTEAFF
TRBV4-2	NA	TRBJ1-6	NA	TGTGCCAGCAGCCAGGGCACAGGGCTGGGTTCACCCCTCCACTTT	CASSQGTGLGSPLHF
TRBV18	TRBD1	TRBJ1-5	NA	TGTGCCAGCTCACTGACAGGGGAGAGGTATCAGCCCCAGCATTTT	CASSLTGERYQPQHF
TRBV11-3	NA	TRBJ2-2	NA	TGTGCCAGCAGCTTAGTCAGGGGAACCGGGGAGCTGTTTTTT	CASSLVRGTGELFF
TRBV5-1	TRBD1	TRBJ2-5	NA	TGCGCCAGCAGCTATACAGGGGACGAGACCCAGTACTTC	CASSYTGDETQYF
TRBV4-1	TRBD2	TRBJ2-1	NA	TGCGCCAGCAGCCTGATTCATAGCGGGTCTCTTTACAATGAGCAGTTCTTC	CASSLIHSGSLYNEQFF
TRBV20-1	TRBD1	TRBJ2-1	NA	TGCAGTGCTAGTGATCCAGCCGGGACAGGAAGCCACAATGAGCAGTTCTTC	CSASDPAGTGSHNEQFF
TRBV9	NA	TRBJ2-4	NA	TGTGCCAGGGTACAGCCGAAAAACATTCAGTACTTC	CARVQPKNIQYF
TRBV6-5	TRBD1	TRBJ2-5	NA	TGTGCCAGCAGGTCAACCGGGACAGGGTCGTCCCAGTACTTC	CASRSTGTGSSQYF
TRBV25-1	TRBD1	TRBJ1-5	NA	TGTGCCAGCAGTGCGGGACAGATTTATAGCAATCAGCCCCAGCATTTT	CASSAGQIYSNQPQHF
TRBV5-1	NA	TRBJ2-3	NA	TGCGCCAGCAGCTTGGTTCCGGGAACAGATACGCAGTATTTT	CASSLVPGTDTQYF
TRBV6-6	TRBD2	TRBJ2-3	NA	TGTGCCAGCAGTTACGCCCGCAGCGGGGGCACAGATACGCAGTATTTT	CASSYARSGGTDTQYF
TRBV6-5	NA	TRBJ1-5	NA	TGTGCCAGCGGTAGCCGGGTAAATCCCCAGCATTTT	CASGSRVNPQHF
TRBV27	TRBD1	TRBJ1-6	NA	TGTGCCAGCAGTTCCCGCGTGGCAGGGGGCCGAAGGAACTCACCCCTCCACTTT	CASSSRVAGGRRNSPLHF
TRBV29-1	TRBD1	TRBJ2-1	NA	TGCAGTACCACCTCCAACAGGGGGGCGTCCTACAATGAGCAGTTCTTC	CSTTSNRGASYNEQFF
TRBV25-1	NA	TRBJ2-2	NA	TGTGCCAGCAGTTCCCCCTTGGTCGGCACCGGGGAGCTGTTTTTT	CASSSPLVGTGELFF
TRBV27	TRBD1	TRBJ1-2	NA	TGTGCCAGCAGTTCGGGACAGGTAGCGAATGATGGCTACACCTTC	CASSSGQVANDGYTF
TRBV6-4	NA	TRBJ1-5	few	TGTGCCAGCAGCGACCGACGCAGGTGGACTAATCAGCCCCAGCATTTT	CASSDRRRWTNQPQHF
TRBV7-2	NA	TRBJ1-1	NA	TGTGCCAGCAGCCCCTGGACAGCATTGAACACTGAAGCTTTCTTT	CASSPWTALNTEAFF
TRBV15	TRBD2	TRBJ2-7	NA	TGTGCCACCAGCAATATAGCGGGAGAGGGAGCTTACGAGCAGTACTTC	CATSNIAGEGAYEQYF
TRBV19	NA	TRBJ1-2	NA	TGTGCCAGTCGTGTCCGCCGAGAAAACTATGGCTACACCTTC	CASRVRRENYGYTF
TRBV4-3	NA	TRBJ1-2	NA	TGCGCCAGCAGCCAAGAGACCGACTACTATGGCTACACCTTC	CASSQETDYYGYTF
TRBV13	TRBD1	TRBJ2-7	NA	TGTGCCAGCAGCTCCAGATTCGGGGACAGGATCTACGAGCAGTACTTC	CASSSRFGDRIYEQYF
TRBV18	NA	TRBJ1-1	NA	TGTGCCAGCTCACCGCGAGGTCTGGGGGGGGCCATGAACACTGAAGCTTTCTTT	CASSPRGLGGAMNTEAFF
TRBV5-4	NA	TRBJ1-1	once	TGTGCCAGCAGCTTGGGCGGGGGCATGAGGTCTGAAGCTTTCTTT	CASSLGGGMRSEAFF
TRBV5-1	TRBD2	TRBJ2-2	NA	TGCGCCAGCAAGGCGGGAGCCCACACCGGGGAGCTGTTTTTT	CASKAGAHTGELFF
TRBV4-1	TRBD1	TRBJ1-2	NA	TGCGCCAGCAGCCAAGTGGGACAGGGGGACTATGGCTACACCTTC	CASSQVGQGDYGYTF